One and the same sample provided the 31 T cell receptor beta chains below, sequenced in a study of T cells in Graves' hyperthyroidism and ophthalmopathy. From RNA transcripts, TCR beta CDR3 regions were amplified. When the TCR CDR3 underwent first-round RT-PCR, the HTBI primer set was used. Via MiXCR, TCRdb re-called the multiplex PCR reads, giving one row per CDR3 protein. The sample contains about half a million distinct CDR3 sequences, about 20% of which appear only once. The sample was blood. Every receptor here comes from a woman in her 70s with Graves' ophthalmopathy.

The J gene is TRBJ1-2, the V gene TRBV7-6, with D possibly being TRBD1 (5 bases). The CDR3 runs to 14 residues. V lost 5 bases and J 4 bases, leaving 14 bases between the germline ends. Germline lookup yields CDR1 SGHVS and CDR2 FNYEAQ. CDR3: CASSDGTDTYGYTF. DNA for the CDR3: TGTGCCAGCAGCGACGGGACCGACACCTATGGCTACACCTTC.

As regards this clonotype: Possible read error: a much larger clone is one base away. The V and J genes are TRBV20-1 and TRBJ2-1; 8 bases align to TRBD1. CDR1 and CDR2 (germline): DFQATT, SNEGSKA (reference sequence). With 3 bases clipped from V and 6 bases from J, the junction kept 7 bases outside the gene matches. The CDR3 is 14 residues long. The chain's CDR3 is CSARAGQEVNEQFF. Written as DNA, the CDR3 is TGCAGTGCTAGGGCGGGACAGGAGGTCAATGAGCAGTTCTTC.

This clonotype came up a few times. V gene TRBV5-1 combines with J gene TRBJ1-1; possible D gene TRBD1, 6 bases. Trimming took off 3 bases at V and 1 base at J, with 13 bases between the two ends. Germline loops: CDR1 SGHRS, CDR2 YFSETQ. This CDR3 region has 15 residues. The CDR3 region is CASSSLDSWNTEAFF. The CDR3 nucleotides are TGCGCCAGCAGCTCCTTGGACAGCTGGAACACTGAAGCTTTCTTT.

Ten or more counts support this clonotype. The rearrangement uses TRBV12-3 or TRBV12-4 and TRBJ1-1; D gene unclear. V was cut by 5 bases and J by 2 bases, with 15 bases left in between. The CDR3 sequence is 15 residues long. DNA for the CDR3: TGTGCCAGCAGTCTAGGGTGGGCTCTAAACACTGAAGCTTTCTTT. This translates into CASSLGWALNTEAFF.

This clonotype was recorded at least ten times. This sequence joins TRBV29-1 and TRBJ2-5; 7 positions match TRBD2. J gave up 5 bases and V 5 bases, and 8 bases lay outside the gene matches. Germline CDR1 reads SQVTM; CDR2 reads ANQGSEA. CDR3 length: 13 residues. This CDR3 reads CSVTGEGLETQYF. CDR3 bases: TGCAGCGTTACCGGGGAGGGACTGGAGACCCAGTACTTC.

V and J are TRBV7-9 and TRBJ1-3, with no clear D. Per germline, CDR1 SEHNR and CDR2 FQNEAQ (reference sequence). The V and J ends lost 5 bases and 0 bases respectively, with 8 bases between them. The CDR3 sequence is 14 residues long. CDR3 region: CASSPTISGNTIYF. Here the CDR3 DNA reads TGTGCCAGCAGCCCTACCATCTCTGGAAACACCATATATTTT.

Only a few counts were recorded for this clonotype. The chain has TRBV29-1 and TRBJ1-3; D remains unclear. Germline V gives CDR1 SQVTM, CDR2 ANQGSEA. There are 14 residues in the CDR3. V was pared by 2 bases and J by 4 bases, with 12 bases between. The CDR3 protein is CSVEKGIGGNTIYF. The CDR3 coding sequence is TGCAGCGTTGAAAAAGGGATAGGAGGAAACACCATATATTTT.

This clonotype was seen only a few times. The rearrangement uses TRBV12-3 or TRBV12-4 and TRBJ1-2; 7 bases align to TRBD1. This CDR3 comprises 13 residues. V was clipped by 7 bases and J by 5 bases; unmatched bases: 7. CDR3 in amino acids: CASNSGTAYGYTF. The CDR3 nucleotides read TGTGCCAGCAACTCCGGGACAGCTTATGGCTACACCTTC.

V and J are TRBV5-1 and TRBJ2-7; 9 bases line up with TRBD1. The V gene's germline CDR1 is SGHRS and CDR2 YFSETQ. J was trimmed by 6 bases and V by 5 bases; bases with no gene match: 6. The CDR3 sequence is 13 residues long. The CDR3 loop is CASREQGASEQYF. CDR3 nucleotides: TGCGCCAGCAGGGAACAGGGGGCGAGCGAGCAGTACTTC. Drawing the rest from reference TRBV5-1 and TRBJ2-7, the complete variable domain is KAGVTQTPRYLIKTRGQQVTLSCSPISGHRSVSWYQQTPGQGLQFLFEYFSETQRNKGNFPGRFSGRQFSNSRSEMNVSTLELGDSALYLCASREQGASEQYFGPGTRLTVT.

This clonotype has at least ten counts. V is TRBV20-1 and J is TRBJ1-1; TRBD1 might be the D (6 bases). CDR3 length equals 13 residues. The V end was cut by 6 bases, the J end by 3 bases, with 14 bases between. Per the germline V gene, CDR1 is DFQATT and CDR2 is SNEGSKA (reference sequence). In nucleotides, the CDR3 is TGCAGTGCGAACGAATCAGGGGACACTGAAGCTTTCTTT. As protein: CSANESGDTEAFF.

The V gene is TRBV28, the J gene TRBJ2-1, with 14 bases matching TRBD2. The CDR3 covers 14 residues. Germline V gene data show CDR1 as MDHEN and CDR2 as SYDVKM. Trimming removed 4 bases from V and 12 bases from J; junction bases left unmatched: 5. The CDR3 nucleotides are TGTGCCAGCAGTTCGGGACTAGCGGGAGTGGGGCAGTTCTTC. Translating gives CASSSGLAGVGQFF.

This clonotype is a singleton in its sample. The chain couples TRBV6-1 to TRBJ2-7; no clear D gene. Looked up from germline, CDR1 is MNHNS and CDR2 is SASEGT. Trimming removed 6 bases at V and 2 bases at J, with 14 bases between. The CDR3 is made up of 14 amino acids. Written as DNA, the CDR3 is TGTGCCAGCAGGAGTAGTACTGTAACCTACGAGCAGTACTTC. Amino acid sequence: CASRSSTVTYEQYF.

The chain employs TRBV20-1 and TRBJ1-1; TRBD1 might be the D (6 bases). CDR3 length: 13 residues. Germline CDR1 DFQATT, CDR2 SNEGSKA (reference sequence). V gave up 3 bases and J gave up 4 bases, with 12 bases separating them. The CDR3 is CSARRGGATEAFF. The CDR3 DNA is TGCAGTGCTAGGAGGGGGGGAGCCACTGAAGCTTTCTTT.

Ten or more counts support this clonotype. The chain joins TRBV7-2 to TRBJ2-7; tentatively, D is TRBD1 or TRBD2 (5 bases each). The CDR3 has 14 residues. V lost 4 bases, J lost 6 bases, and 16 bases lay in between. Per the germline V gene, CDR1 is SGHTA and CDR2 is FQGNSA. CDR3 nucleotides: TGTGCCAGCAGCTCGGGACCGGGGTTTCGCGAGCAGTACTTC. This codes for CASSSGPGFREQYF.

J is TRBJ1-5 and V is TRBV7-2; D gene ambiguous. CDR1 SGHTA and CDR2 FQGNSA come from the germline V gene. The ends were cut back, 5 bases at V and 3 bases at J, with 5 bases in the middle. The length of the CDR3 is 12 residues. The CDR3 region has the DNA TGTGCCAGCAGCGCAGCCAATCAGCCCCAGCATTTT. It codes for CASSAANQPQHF. Full variable domain (outside the CDR3, taken from reference TRBV7-2 and TRBJ1-5): GAGVSQSPSNKVTEKGKDVELRCDPISGHTALYWYRQSLGQGLEFLIYFQGNSAPDKSGLPSDRFSAERTGGSVSTLTIQRTQQEDSAVYLCASSAANQPQHFGDGTRLSIL.

The chain links TRBV20-1 to TRBJ1-2; 8 nucleotides align to TRBD1. CDR3 length: 14 amino acids. J lost 5 bases, V lost 2 bases, and 7 bases had no gene match. The germline CDR1 and CDR2 sequences are DFQATT and SNEGSKA (reference sequence). CDR3 DNA sequence: TGCAGTGCTAGAAAAGACAGGGGAGGGTATGGCTACACCTTC. The encoded protein is CSARKDRGGYGYTF.

This clonotype was recorded many times. The chain links TRBV2 to TRBJ1-2; no clear D. CDR1 is SNHLY, CDR2 FYNNEI, per germline. Trimming removed 4 bases from V and 3 bases from J, with 9 bases in between. The CDR3 is made up of 13 amino acids. The CDR3 DNA reads as TGTGCCAGCAGTGGGACCGTTGACTATGGCTACACCTTC. Translating it yields CASSGTVDYGYTF.

This chain connects TRBV12-3 or TRBV12-4 to TRBJ2-5, with 7 bases lining up with TRBD2. Trimming at V came to 3 bases and at J to 12 bases, leaving 4 bases not matched to a gene. CDR3 length: 11 amino acids. This chain's CDR3 is CASSLGGVEYF. Here the CDR3 DNA reads TGTGCCAGCAGTTTGGGGGGGGTGGAGTACTTC.

The chain employs TRBV20-1 and TRBJ2-1; 8 nucleotides match TRBD2. The CDR3 totals 16 residues. The germline gives CDR1 DFQATT, CDR2 SNEGSKA (reference sequence). The V and J ends lost 6 bases and 9 bases, in that order; junction bases with no gene match: 19. Written as DNA, the CDR3 is TGCAGTGCAAAGTCCCCGACTAGCCAAAGCGGGAGTGAGCAGTTCTTC. Encoded protein: CSAKSPTSQSGSEQFF.

This clonotype was seen more than once but under ten times. The gene calls are TRBV24-1 and TRBJ2-1; TRBD2 agrees at 9 bases. V lost 3 bases and J lost 3; bases outside the gene matches: 5. CDR1 and CDR2 from the germline V gene are KGHDR and SFDVKD. The CDR3 extends over 16 amino acids. This CDR3 reads CATSDRSGRIYNEQFF. The CDR3 coding sequence is TGTGCCACCAGTGATCGCAGCGGGAGGATCTACAATGAGCAGTTCTTC.

This clonotype was detected only a few times. The chain combines TRBV12-3 or TRBV12-4 with TRBJ2-7; 8 nucleotides match TRBD1. The CDR3 is made up of 16 amino acids. V shed 5 bases, J shed 3 bases, and the junction held 12 bases outside the gene matches. The CDR3 loop is CASSLLRTGSSYEQYF. In DNA form, the CDR3 reads TGTGCCAGCAGTCTACTACGGACAGGGAGTAGCTACGAGCAGTACTTC.

The chain employs TRBV3-1 and TRBJ1-3, with D hard to call. V lost 0 bases and J lost 2, with 11 bases in between. CDR3 length: 16 residues. The germline CDR1 and CDR2 sequences are LGHDT and YNNKEL (reference sequence). CDR3: CASSQDLAITGNTIYF. For the CDR3, the DNA is TGTGCCAGCAGCCAAGATCTCGCAATAACTGGAAACACCATATATTTT.

This chain links TRBV11-2 with TRBJ2-1; possibly TRBD2 for D (6 bases). The CDR3 has 13 amino acids. V was cut by 0 bases and J by 15 bases, with 15 bases left in between. Germline assignment: CDR1 SGHAT and CDR2 FQNNGV. The CDR3 is CASSLEGGVSRFF. The CDR3 DNA sequence: TGTGCCAGCAGCTTAGAAGGAGGGGTTTCCCGGTTCTTC. Combining the CDR3 with reference TRBV11-2 and TRBJ2-1 gives the whole variable domain EAGVAQSPRYKIIEKRQSVAFWCNPISGHATLYWYQQILGQGPKLLIQFQNNGVVDDSQLPKDRFSAERLKGVDSTLKIQPAKLEDSAVYLCASSLEGGVSRFFGPGTRLTVL.

At least ten counts were recorded for this clonotype. J is TRBJ2-1 and V is TRBV28; 14 bases fit TRBD2. The V segment lost 3 bases and the J segment 13 bases; nucleotides outside the gene matches: 5. CDR1 and CDR2 from the germline V gene are MDHEN and SYDVKM. This CDR3 contains 14 residues. This chain's CDR3 is CASSLGLAGEVQFF. In DNA, the CDR3 is TGTGCCAGCAGTTTGGGACTAGCGGGAGAAGTACAGTTCTTC.

The CDR3 region is CASSPTSTYGYTF. The DNA for the CDR3 is TGTGCCAGCAGTCCCACCTCTACCTATGGCTACACCTTC. The chain links TRBV2 to TRBJ1-2; D call uncertain. Looked up from germline, CDR1 is SNHLY and CDR2 is FYNNEI. Trimming took off 5 bases at V and 4 bases at J, with 11 bases between the two ends. The CDR3 runs to 13 residues.

This clonotype was seen at least ten times. CDR3 nucleotides: TGTGCCAGCTCAAGGACAGGGGGCGCAGGGACCGGGGAGCTGTTTTTT. This encodes CASSRTGGAGTGELFF. V gene TRBV7-8 combines with J gene TRBJ2-2; TRBD1 matches at 11 bases. The J segment lost 5 bases and the V segment lost 8 bases, leaving 10 bases of the junction unmatched. Germline V gives CDR1 SGHVS, CDR2 FQNEAQ. This CDR3 is built from 16 residues.

The CDR3: CASSISQGNNQPQHF. CDR3 in DNA: TGTGCCAGTAGTATTTCCCAGGGGAACAATCAGCCCCAGCATTTT. J is TRBJ1-5 and V is TRBV19; TRBD1 is a possible D gene (6 bases). The CDR3 is 15 amino acids. Trimming stripped 3 bases from V and 3 bases from J, with 12 bases between. The germline V gene has CDR1 LNHDA and CDR2 SQIVND (reference sequence).

This clonotype was seen ten or more times. The chain employs TRBV6-1 and TRBJ1-1; possible D gene TRBD1, 6 bases. The CDR3 is 14 amino acids. The germline V and J ends were trimmed by 2 bases and 1 base, with 8 bases remaining between them. Per the germline V gene, CDR1 is MNHNS and CDR2 is SASEGT. The chain's CDR3 is CASSERTENTEAFF. Here the CDR3 DNA reads TGTGCCAGCAGTGAACGGACAGAGAACACTGAAGCTTTCTTT.

This clonotype was seen ten or more times. The chain carries TRBV2 and TRBJ1-1; D perhaps matches TRBD1 (5 bases). Germline loops: CDR1 SNHLY, CDR2 FYNNEI. The CDR3 spans 14 residues. Trimming pared 3 bases from V and 4 bases from J, leaving 12 bases between. CDR3 loop: CASSDQGGVTEAFF. In nucleotides, the CDR3 is TGTGCCAGCAGTGATCAGGGAGGTGTCACTGAAGCTTTCTTT.

Ten or more counts support this clonotype. The chain employs TRBV11-2 and TRBJ2-7; unclear D gene. Trimming pared 0 bases from V and 1 base from J, leaving 10 bases between. This CDR3 region has 15 residues. Germline CDR1 and CDR2: SGHAT and FQNNGV. The DNA for the CDR3 is TGTGCCAGCAGCTTAGACTCCTATCCTTCCTACGAGCAGTACTTC. Its translation: CASSLDSYPSYEQYF.

This rearrangement joins TRBV29-1 to TRBJ1-1, with 9 positions matching TRBD1. The CDR3 has 14 residues. The junction had 3 bases not matched to a gene; V was cut back by 3 bases and J by 1 base. Per germline, CDR1 SQVTM and CDR2 ANQGSEA. CDR3 sequence (DNA): TGCAGCGTTGACTCGACAGGGGGGAACACTGAAGCTTTCTTT. Its translation: CSVDSTGGNTEAFF.